This T cell receptor beta chain was recorded in a study of technical replicates of blood from a handful of donors. Trimming shortened V by 0 bases and J by 0 bases, and 8 bases separated the two germline ends. Germline CDR1 is LNHNV and CDR2 is YYDKDF (reference sequence). The CDR3 has 15 residues. The repertoire was sequenced with immunoSEQ multiplex PCR; TCRdb's copy has only in-frame clones and lacks some. The sample consists of 75,000 to 95,000 clones, about 94% of them appearing once. This clonotype originated in a human donor in good health. The sequencing sample was made of T cells isolated from PBMCs. The chain recombines TRBV15 with TRBJ2-5, with a tentative D call TRBD1 (5 bases). CDR3 region: CATSRDPGYQETQYF. As DNA, the CDR3 is TGTGCCACCAGCAGAGACCCAGGGTACCAAGAGACCCAGTACTTC.